Below are 22 T cell receptor beta chains sequenced from a single sample in a study of control samples from healthy donors and cancer patients. Here immunoSEQ multiplex PCR was the method, and the copy in TCRdb shows in-frame clones only, minus some. The table shows almost 85,000 clones, with approximately 82% occurring only once. Sequenced: PBMCs. Source of these receptors: a man in his fifties or sixties with head and neck cancer.

This chain links TRBV6-1 with TRBJ1-5; 7 nucleotides agree with TRBD1. The CDR3 has 16 residues. The V segment lost 2 bases and the J segment 2 bases; nucleotides outside the gene matches: 6. Germline CDR1 and CDR2: MNHNS and SASEGT. In DNA form, the CDR3 reads TGTGCCAGCAGTGAAAGGTACGGACAGGGCAATCAGCCCCAGCATTTT. Protein sequence: CASSERYGQGNQPQHF.

This chain links TRBV7-8 with TRBJ1-1; the D gene is possibly TRBD1 (6 bases). CDR1 and CDR2 from the germline V gene are SGHVS and FQNEAQ. V lost 1 base and J 11 bases, leaving 14 bases between the germline ends. This CDR3 spans 13 amino acids. The DNA for the CDR3 is TGTGCCAGCAGCTTAGACGTGGGGGCTGGTGCTTTCTTT. This codes for CASSLDVGAGAFF. The variable domain in full, completed from reference TRBV7-8 and TRBJ1-1, reads GAGVSQSPRYKVAKRGQDVALRCDPISGHVSLFWYQQALGQGPEFLTYFQNEAQLDKSGLPSDRFFAERPEGSVSTLKIQRTQQEDSAVYLCASSLDVGAGAFFGQGTRLTVV.

V and J are TRBV7-2 and TRBJ1-1; the D is unclear. The CDR3 has 14 amino acids. The V end was cut by 3 bases, the J end by 0 bases, with 8 bases between. Germline values: CDR1 SGHTA, CDR2 FQGNSA. The CDR3 coding sequence is TGTGCCAGCAGCTTTAACCGCATGAACACTGAAGCTTTCTTT. Its protein product is CASSFNRMNTEAFF.

V is TRBV28 and J is TRBJ2-2; 14 positions match TRBD2. V trimming: 4 bases; J trimming: 6 bases; junction bases outside the gene matches: 4. This CDR3 has 16 amino acids. Germline assignment: CDR1 MDHEN and CDR2 SYDVKM. This CDR3 reads CASSSLGLAGAGELFF. The CDR3 DNA reads as TGTGCCAGCAGTTCCCTGGGACTAGCGGGAGCCGGGGAGCTGTTTTTT.

This rearrangement joins TRBV7-9 to TRBJ2-5, with 12 bases lining up with TRBD2. This CDR3 has 16 residues. Germline-derived CDR1 and CDR2 are SEHNR and FQNEAQ (reference sequence). V lost 1 base, J lost 3 bases, and 3 bases stayed unmatched. The DNA for the CDR3 is TGTGCCAGCAGCTTAGGGGCTAGCGGGAGGGAAGAGACCCAGTACTTC. Amino acids: CASSLGASGREETQYF.

In this sample, this clone turned up once. The chain joins TRBV28 to TRBJ1-1; possibly TRBD1 for D (6 bases). Germline CDR1 is MDHEN and CDR2 is SYDVKM. V lost 2 bases and J 5 bases, leaving 15 bases between the germline ends. The CDR3 runs 15 residues. The CDR3 nucleotides are TGTGCCAGCAGTTTAACCGAGGGGGGCGAAACTGAAGCTTTCTTT. It specifies CASSLTEGGETEAFF.

This clone was seen only once. J is TRBJ1-5 and V is TRBV7-9, with a possible D match to TRBD1 (5 bases). The length of the CDR3 is 16 residues. Trimming removed 1 base at V and 4 bases at J, with 14 bases between. The germline CDR1 and CDR2 sequences are SEHNR and FQNEAQ (reference sequence). In nucleotides, the CDR3 is TGTGCCAGCAGCTTAGTTTGGGGGAACGGAAATCAGCCCCAGCATTTT. It yields the protein CASSLVWGNGNQPQHF.

The chain employs TRBV27 and TRBJ2-4, with 10 bases lining up with TRBD1. Unmatched junction bases numbered 9, after V lost 4 bases and J lost 0 bases. The germline gives CDR1 MNHEY, CDR2 SMNVEV (reference sequence). CDR3 length: 18 amino acids. The CDR3 nucleotides are TGTGCCAGCAGTTCCGTGACAGGGGGCGTTTTAGCCAAAAACATTCAGTACTTC. Amino acids: CASSSVTGGVLAKNIQYF.

The CDR3 nucleotides are TGTGCCAGCAGTGGGATTCCTAATGAAAAACTGTTTTTT. Residues: CASSGIPNEKLFF. The rearrangement links TRBV7-9 to TRBJ1-4, with D unclear. Trimming stripped 6 bases from V and 3 bases from J, with 8 bases between. The CDR3 has 13 residues. Per germline, CDR1 SEHNR and CDR2 FQNEAQ (reference sequence). Filled out from reference TRBV7-9 and TRBJ1-4, the complete variable domain reads DTGVSQNPRHKITKRGQNVTFRCDPISEHNRLYWYRQTLGQGPEFLTYFQNEAQLEKSRLLSDRFSAERPKGSFSTLEIQRTEQGDSAMYLCASSGIPNEKLFFGSGTQLSVL.

This chain links TRBV6-5 with TRBJ1-2, with no clear D. This CDR3 comprises 13 residues. V lost 6 bases, J lost 4 bases, and 12 bases lay in between. Germline assignment: CDR1 MNHEY and CDR2 SVGAGI. This chain's CDR3 is CASSRTASYGYTF. The CDR3 DNA sequence: TGTGCCAGCAGCCGGACCGCAAGCTATGGCTACACCTTC.

V usage is TRBV18 and J usage is TRBJ2-1; D perhaps matches TRBD1 (6 bases). V was shortened by 6 bases and J by 6 bases, with 21 bases between the two germline ends. There are 16 residues in the CDR3. Per germline, CDR1 KGHSH and CDR2 LQKENI. The CDR3 DNA sequence: TGTGCCAGCTCTCGACAGACAGGTGGGGGCGGCAATGAGCAGTTCTTC. It codes for CASSRQTGGGGNEQFF. The full variable domain, rest sourced from reference TRBV18 and TRBJ2-1, is NAGVMQNPRHLVRRRGQEARLRCSPMKGHSHVYWYRQLPEEGLKFMVYLQKENIIDESGMPKERFSAEFPKEGPSILRIQQVVRGDSAAYFCASSRQTGGGGNEQFFGPGTRLTVL.

The DNA for the CDR3 is TGTGCCAGCAGCTTAGCTGTCAGCTACAATGAGCAGTTCTTC. Its translation: CASSLAVSYNEQFF. The chain is built from TRBV7-9 and TRBJ2-1; no definite D call. Per the germline V gene, CDR1 is SEHNR and CDR2 is FQNEAQ (reference sequence). V lost 0 bases to trimming and J lost 3 bases, with 6 bases between them. This CDR3 comprises 14 residues.

CDR3 sequence: CAIRPDASGNTIYF. The CDR3 region has the DNA TGTGCCATCAGGCCGGACGCTTCAGGAAACACCATATATTTT. V gene TRBV10-3 combines with J gene TRBJ1-3; D unclear. The CDR3 covers 14 residues. Germline loops: CDR1 ENHRY, CDR2 SYGVKD. Trimming removed 6 bases from V and 4 bases from J, with 13 bases in between.

The chain is built from TRBV5-1 and TRBJ2-7; maybe TRBD2 (6 bases). There are 14 residues in the CDR3. V lost 0 bases and J lost 7, with 14 bases in between. Germline V CDR1 and CDR2: SGHRS, YFSETQ. This chain's CDR3 is CASSLADPGVEQYF. The CDR3 nucleotides read TGCGCCAGCAGCTTGGCCGACCCGGGGGTGGAGCAGTACTTC.

V is TRBV7-8 and J is TRBJ1-5; 7 bases fit TRBD1. The CDR3 sequence is 13 residues long. From germline, CDR1 is SGHVS and CDR2 FQNEAQ. V dropped 5 bases and J dropped 7; count of bases not matched to a gene: 5. CDR3 sequence: CASSPQGLQPQHF. DNA for the CDR3: TGTGCCAGCAGCCCACAGGGGTTACAGCCCCAGCATTTT.

This clone was counted a few times. The genes are TRBV3-1 (or the pseudogene TRBV3-2) and TRBJ1-5; D perhaps matches TRBD1 (5 bases). The germline V gene encodes CDR1 LGHDT and CDR2 YNNKEL (reference sequence). V was pared by 2 bases and J by 4 bases, with 12 bases between. CDR3 length: 15 amino acids. CDR3 in DNA: TGTGCCAGCAGCCAATCTTGGGGGGGAAATCAGCCCCAGCATTTT. It specifies CASSQSWGGNQPQHF.

The chain joins TRBV24-1 to TRBJ2-3; 8 bases are a match to TRBD1. Trimming took 2 bases from V and 3 from J; bases not matched to a gene: 3. Germline V gene lookup returns CDR1 KGHDR and CDR2 SFDVKD. The CDR3 runs to 15 residues. This CDR3 is CATSDSRQGTDTQYF. CDR3 nucleotides: TGTGCCACCAGTGATTCCCGACAGGGGACAGATACGCAGTATTTT.

The chain employs TRBV10-3 and TRBJ2-5; 16 bases are shared with TRBD2. The trim removed 2 bases at V and 3 bases at J, leaving 9 bases unmatched. The germline V gene encodes CDR1 ENHRY and CDR2 SYGVKD. The CDR3 covers 19 residues. The DNA of the CDR3 is TGTGCCATCAGTGAGCCGGGACTAGCGGGAGGGCCGGGCAAAGAGACCCAGTACTTC. It is translated as CAISEPGLAGGPGKETQYF.

The chain recombines TRBV2 with TRBJ1-4, with 7 bases aligning to TRBD1. With V trimmed by 3 bases and J by 13 bases, 8 bases remained unmatched. The CDR3 is 13 residues long. Germline V gene sequence: CDR1 SNHLY, CDR2 FYNNEI. The CDR3 sequence: CASSDRGSSGLFF. CDR3 nucleotides: TGTGCCAGCAGTGACAGGGGGTCTTCCGGACTGTTTTTT.

This chain links TRBV6-5 with TRBJ1-6, with TRBD1 as a possible D gene (5 bases). Trimming pared 0 bases from V and 8 bases from J, leaving 11 bases between. The CDR3 is 15 amino acids. The germline V gene encodes CDR1 MNHEY and CDR2 SVGAGI. The CDR3 reads CASSYSGPNDSPLHF. Written as DNA, the CDR3 is TGTGCCAGCAGTTACTCGGGACCTAATGATTCACCCCTCCACTTT.

The chain joins TRBV5-1 to TRBJ2-1; 10 bases align to TRBD1. Per germline, CDR1 SGHRS and CDR2 YFSETQ. The ends lost 4 bases at V and 0 bases at J; junction bases unmatched: 4. The CDR3 length is 16 residues. CDR3 loop: CASSPRTGGSYNEQFF. In nucleotides, the CDR3 is TGCGCCAGCAGCCCGAGGACAGGGGGCTCCTACAATGAGCAGTTCTTC. Based on the CDR3 plus reference TRBV5-1 and TRBJ2-1, the full variable domain is KAGVTQTPRYLIKTRGQQVTLSCSPISGHRSVSWYQQTPGQGLQFLFEYFSETQRNKGNFPGRFSGRQFSNSRSEMNVSTLELGDSALYLCASSPRTGGSYNEQFFGPGTRLTVL.

The chain is built from TRBV5-1 and TRBJ1-1; 8 bases map to TRBD1. After removal of 5 bases from V and 6 bases from J, the junction contained 9 bases not matched to a gene. CDR3 length equals 14 residues. Germline assignment: CDR1 SGHRS and CDR2 YFSETQ. For the CDR3, the DNA is TGCGCCAGCAGACCTCGGACAGGGCTTGCTGAAGCTTTCTTT. Translation: CASRPRTGLAEAFF. Full variable domain (rest looked up from reference TRBV5-1 and TRBJ1-1): KAGVTQTPRYLIKTRGQQVTLSCSPISGHRSVSWYQQTPGQGLQFLFEYFSETQRNKGNFPGRFSGRQFSNSRSEMNVSTLELGDSALYLCASRPRTGLAEAFFGQGTRLTVV.